Listed below are T cell receptor beta chains from one sample, sequenced in a study of T cells expressing NK-cell markers. With the 5' RACE reads reprocessed, TCRdb shows one record per CDR3 protein and no DNA. In all, the sample yields hundreds of thousands of distinct CDR3 sequences. The specimen was blood T cells: a sorted CD56 or NKG2C T cell subset, CD4+ or CD8+ T cells, or bulk PBMC T cells (not recorded which). The receptors stem from a woman aged 18 to 75 in good health. CDR3s include the opening cysteine and the closing phenylalanine or tryptophan. The order of the fields is V gene, J gene, CDR3 length, CDR3 protein.

TRBV12-3/TRBV12-4,TRBJ1-2,15,CASSLAGQGYYGYTF
TRBV12-3/TRBV12-4,TRBJ2-5,14,CASSFGGEGETQYF
TRBV19,TRBJ1-2,16,CASSPATGTGTYGYTF
TRBV5-1,TRBJ2-5,15,CASSLGQTEQETQYF
TRBV29-1,TRBJ2-5,13,CSVDAGFQETQYF
TRBV2,TRBJ1-5,13,CASCTDRNQPQHF
TRBV7-2,TRBJ2-1,13,CASSPRDSYEQFF
TRBV24-1,TRBJ2-3,18,CATSDPPGASGSTDTQYF
TRBV7-9,TRBJ2-4,16,CASSEQGILAKNIQYF
TRBV20-1,TRBJ1-2,14,CSATSAPANYGYTF
TRBV4-2,TRBJ2-1,16,CASSQASVAAFNEQFF
TRBV19,TRBJ2-7,14,CASSIMAASYEQYF
TRBV7-2,TRBJ2-1,16,CASRRGGTGVYNEQFF
TRBV19,TRBJ1-1,13,CASSVGPITEAFF
TRBV6-1,TRBJ1-1,16,CASTSPKGSENTEAFF
TRBV10-2,TRBJ2-1,17,CASSTGLGGGGENEQFF
TRBV4-3,TRBJ2-3,15,CASSQKSGSTDTQYF
TRBV6-1,TRBJ2-5,12,CASSEARETQYF
TRBV27,TRBJ2-6,18,CASSATSGASSGANVLTF
TRBV29-1,TRBJ2-1,12,CSAPGVGDEQFF
TRBV12-3/TRBV12-4,TRBJ2-7,16,CASSFGQRESPYEQYF
TRBV5-4,TRBJ2-1,20,CASSLDPGLAGDVSYNEQFF
TRBV20-1,TRBJ2-1,14,CSAPGQASYNEQFF
TRBV6-1,TRBJ2-6,17,CASRLTGGHSGANVLTF
TRBV18,TRBJ1-5,15,CASSRTGSSNQPQHF
TRBV10-3,TRBJ1-1,16,CAISDPSRGLNTEAFF
TRBV20-1,TRBJ2-5,17,CSASPELGLDLFETQYF
TRBV12-3/TRBV12-4,TRBJ1-4,13,CASSLMANEKLFF
TRBV20-1,TRBJ2-1,16,CSAPLANYKSGNEQFF
TRBV5-1,TRBJ1-2,13,CASSSGTGPGYTF
TRBV12-3/TRBV12-4,TRBJ2-1,16,CASSQSGTSIYNEQFF
TRBV5-1,TRBJ1-5,13,CASSLDQGGAQHF
TRBV9,TRBJ1-1,14,CASSVAMGDTEAFF
TRBV20-1,TRBJ2-3,14,CSARTSGRIDTQYF
TRBV7-2,TRBJ2-5,12,CASSSRFETQYF
TRBV20-1,TRBJ2-3,14,CSARVSPVSDTQYF
TRBV6-5,TRBJ1-2,16,CASSLGQGKGEYGYTF
TRBV6-1,TRBJ1-5,15,CASQETGGLGQPQHF
TRBV15,TRBJ1-1,13,CAFGRSMNTEAFF
TRBV28,TRBJ2-3,16,CASSQPTSEGTDTQYF
TRBV20-1,TRBJ1-1,14,CSASQSGGWTEAFF
TRBV3-1,TRBJ2-2,13,CASSLLGTGELFF
TRBV25-1,TRBJ2-3,16,CASSGLAGGPRDTQYF
TRBV3-1,TRBJ1-3,12,CASSQTGGTIYF
TRBV5-5,TRBJ2-7,13,CASSFGVSYEQYF
TRBV28,TRBJ1-1,12,CASSWGTKEAFF
TRBV7-2,TRBJ2-7,13,CASSLQARDEQYF
TRBV5-1,TRBJ2-3,13,CASSDVRTDTQYF
TRBV5-1,TRBJ2-5,14,CASRIGNPQETQYF
TRBV5-1,TRBJ2-2,15,CASIKGGFDTGELFF
TRBV29-1,TRBJ1-1,12,CSVHGTALVAFF
TRBV11-2,TRBJ2-1,11,CASSLSWEQFF